Each of the 23 T cell receptor beta chains below was sequenced from the same sample in a study of human T cells and chemical hapten exposure. A single record per CDR3 protein comes from TCRdb applying MiXCR to the RACE reads. The table includes 300,000 to 450,000 distinct CDR3 sequences, about 4.4% detected once. Time point specified: patch test 1, 2 weeks after DPC sensitization. Treatment reported: therapeutic diphenylcyclopropenone sensitization with weekly scalp DPC. The source was whole blood, collected in connection with sensitization to the hapten diphenylcyclopropenone (DPC). The source of these receptors is a woman in her fifties or sixties with alopecia areata. Some clones in this sample may be carry-over from other donors' samples.

The sample holds a few counts of this clonotype. The rearrangement joins TRBV20-1 to TRBJ1-6; TRBD1 aligns across 7 bases. CDR3 length: 16 residues. J was trimmed by 7 bases and V by 1 base; bases with no gene match: 10. Germline loops: CDR1 DFQATT, CDR2 SNEGSKA (reference sequence). CDR3 coding DNA: TGCAGTGCTAGAGCCCCGGGCAGGGGGTCCAATTCACCCCTCCACTTT. This encodes CSARAPGRGSNSPLHF.

This clonotype occurred many times. The chain couples TRBV11-2 to TRBJ2-3, with D possibly matching TRBD2 (6 bases). Trimming shortened V by 8 bases and J by 4 bases, and 16 bases separated the two germline ends. This CDR3 contains 14 residues. Germline assignment: CDR1 SGHAT and CDR2 FQNNGV. CDR3 sequence: CASVAHRGSDTQYF. Written as DNA, the CDR3 is TGTGCCAGCGTGGCCCACCGGGGGTCAGATACGCAGTATTTT.

This clonotype was counted many times. The J gene is TRBJ2-7, the V gene TRBV19; D is unresolved. The CDR3 length is 13 residues. Trimming took 5 bases from V and 6 from J, leaving 14 bases between them. CDR1 and CDR2 (germline): LNHDA, SQIVND (reference sequence). CDR3 DNA sequence: TGTGCCAGTAGTCTCCCGCCCCCATCCGAGCAGTACTTC. Amino acid sequence: CASSLPPPSEQYF.

This clonotype was seen more than once but under ten times. The gene calls are TRBV20-1 and TRBJ2-3; 10 bases are shared with TRBD2. The V gene's germline CDR1 is DFQATT and CDR2 SNEGSKA (reference sequence). The V segment lost 5 bases and the J segment 5 bases; nucleotides outside the gene matches: 10. The CDR3 runs 15 residues. The CDR3 region has the DNA TGCAGTGCTCGTGGGCTAGCGGGAGTCAGAGATACGCAGTATTTT. This translates into CSARGLAGVRDTQYF.

The J gene is TRBJ2-2, the V gene TRBV5-4; perhaps TRBD2 as D (6 bases). The CDR3 has 14 residues. Trimming took 4 bases from V and 2 from J, leaving 9 bases between them. Germline loops: CDR1 SGHNT, CDR2 YYREEE (reference sequence). DNA for the CDR3: TGTGCCAGCAGCATGGGACTTAACACCGGGGAGCTGTTTTTT. It encodes CASSMGLNTGELFF.

V and J are TRBV4-2 and TRBJ2-3; tentatively, D is TRBD2 (6 bases). The germline V gene has CDR1 LGHNA and CDR2 YNFKEQ. The CDR3 is made up of 14 amino acids. Trimming pared 3 bases from V and 5 bases from J, leaving 12 bases between. In DNA form, the CDR3 reads TGTGCCAGCAGCCATACGATGGGGGGAGATACGCAGTATTTT. Translating gives CASSHTMGGDTQYF.

At least ten counts were recorded for this clonotype. The V gene is TRBV3-1, the J gene TRBJ1-2, with D possibly matching TRBD1 (6 bases). Germline V lookup: CDR1 LGHDT, CDR2 YNNKEL (reference sequence). The CDR3 is 13 residues long. V was clipped by 0 bases and J by 9 bases, with 11 bases between them. The DNA for the CDR3 is TGTGCCAGCAGCCAAGACTTACAGGGAAGCTACACCTTC. Translating gives CASSQDLQGSYTF. Full variable domain (outside the CDR3, taken from reference TRBV3-1 and TRBJ1-2): DTAVSQTPKYLVTQMGNDKSIKCEQNLGHDTMYWYKQDSKKFLKIMFSYNNKELIINETVPNRFSPKSPDKAHLNLHINSLELGDSAVYFCASSQDLQGSYTFGSGTRLTVV.

This clonotype was observed at least ten times. The chain combines TRBV20-1 with TRBJ2-3; D might be TRBD1 (6 bases). Germline values: CDR1 DFQATT, CDR2 SNEGSKA (reference sequence). The V gene lost 0 bases and the J gene lost 0 bases, with 13 bases spanning the gap. This CDR3 is 16 amino acids long. Here the CDR3 reads CSARDFGGASTDTQYF. CDR3 bases: TGCAGTGCTAGAGATTTTGGGGGCGCGAGCACAGATACGCAGTATTTT.

This sequence joins TRBV7-2 and TRBJ2-5; 10 bases are a match to TRBD1. The CDR3 has 16 amino acids. Germline trimming cut 2 bases from V and 5 bases from J; bases unmatched to any gene: 8. Germline values: CDR1 SGHTA, CDR2 FQGNSA. CDR3 coding DNA: TGTGCCAGCAGCTTACTTCCGGGGACAGGGGTTGAGACCCAGTACTTC. Translation gives CASSLLPGTGVETQYF.

This clonotype was found many times. V and J are TRBV6-2 or TRBV6-3 and TRBJ2-5; maybe TRBD2 (5 bases). In germline, CDR1 is MNHEY, CDR2 SVGEGT. V shed 7 bases and J shed 3 bases, with 12 bases lying between them. The CDR3 has 13 residues. The DNA for the CDR3 is TGTGCCAGCACCCAGGACTCAGAAGAGACCCAGTACTTC. It translates to CASTQDSEETQYF.

Ten or more counts support this clonotype. The chain links TRBV10-2 to TRBJ2-7; TRBD2 aligns across 13 bases. The CDR3 loop spans 18 amino acids. The trim removed 3 bases at V and 0 bases at J, leaving 8 bases unmatched. The germline gives CDR1 WSHSY, CDR2 SAAADI. CDR3 sequence (DNA): TGCGCCAGCAGTGAATGGGTAGGGACTAGCGGGGCCTCCTACGAGCAGTACTTC. Translating it yields CASSEWVGTSGASYEQYF.

V gene TRBV6-6 combines with J gene TRBJ1-5, with a weak D call TRBD1 (5 bases). Trimming left V 8 bases short and J 7 bases short, with 12 bases between. There are 12 residues in the CDR3. CDR1 MNHNY and CDR2 SVGAGI come from the germline V gene (reference sequence). The CDR3 reads CASGKPGQPQHF. The CDR3 coding sequence is TGTGCCAGCGGGAAGCCAGGGCAGCCCCAGCATTTT.

This clonotype was detected only a few times. V usage is TRBV6-5 and J usage is TRBJ1-2; weak D call: TRBD1 (6 bases). V gave up 6 bases and J gave up 4 bases, with 12 bases separating them. The CDR3 covers 13 residues. The germline V gene encodes CDR1 MNHEY and CDR2 SVGAGI. This CDR3 reads CASRSGTLYGYTF. In DNA form, the CDR3 reads TGTGCCAGCAGGTCCGGGACACTCTATGGCTACACCTTC.

This clonotype has only a few counts. The chain uses TRBV20-1 and TRBJ2-1, with 7 bases fitting TRBD2. The V segment lost 0 bases and the J segment 7 bases; nucleotides outside the gene matches: 12. Germline CDR1 DFQATT, CDR2 SNEGSKA (reference sequence). This CDR3 spans 16 amino acids. CDR3 DNA: TGCAGTGCTAGAGATCTATCCAGCGGGGCTTTGAATGAGCAGTTCTTC. It translates to CSARDLSSGALNEQFF.

J is TRBJ1-5 and V is TRBV19; D perhaps matches TRBD1 (6 bases). This CDR3 has 14 residues. The germline CDR1 and CDR2 sequences are LNHDA and SQIVND (reference sequence). Trimming stripped 5 bases from V and 4 bases from J, with 12 bases between. In nucleotides, the CDR3 is TGTGCCAGTAGTGGGGGGCGGACTAATCAGCCCCAGCATTTT. Protein sequence: CASSGGRTNQPQHF.

This clonotype was detected many times. The chain has TRBV7-2 and TRBJ1-4; the D gene is possibly TRBD1 (6 bases). With 8 bases removed from V and 6 bases from J, the gap between germline ends came to 10 bases. This CDR3 spans 12 amino acids. Germline loops: CDR1 SGHTA, CDR2 FQGNSA. The CDR3 coding sequence is TGTGCCAGCTTAGGACAGTATGAAAAACTGTTTTTT. This translates into CASLGQYEKLFF.

This clonotype was seen more than once but under ten times. This chain uses TRBV7-8 with TRBJ2-3, with D possibly matching TRBD1 (5 bases). V was cut by 5 bases and J by 2 bases, with 14 bases left in between. The CDR3 length is 15 residues. Germline lookup yields CDR1 SGHVS and CDR2 FQNEAQ. This CDR3 is CASSPGRASTDTQYF. CDR3 bases: TGTGCCAGCAGCCCCGGCAGGGCTTCCACAGATACGCAGTATTTT.

This clonotype was seen only a few times. The rearrangement uses TRBV25-1 and TRBJ2-7; D is unresolved. Trimming stripped 8 bases from V and 7 bases from J, with 12 bases between. Germline assignment: CDR1 MGHDK and CDR2 SYGVNS. The CDR3 spans 11 residues. CDR3 sequence: CASAVAGEQYF. Written as DNA, the CDR3 is TGTGCCAGCGCTGTTGCCGGGGAGCAGTACTTC.

This clonotype was picked up many times. The chain couples TRBV12-3 or TRBV12-4 to TRBJ2-7; D ambiguous. The CDR3 has 12 amino acids. With 3 bases removed from V and 5 bases from J, the gap between germline ends came to 8 bases. The chain's CDR3 is CASSLKVDEQYF. As DNA, the CDR3 is TGTGCCAGCAGTTTGAAGGTAGACGAGCAGTACTTC.

This clonotype was observed a handful of times. The rearrangement links TRBV4-2 to TRBJ1-6; no definite D call. Germline V gene data show CDR1 as LGHNA and CDR2 as YNFKEQ. The V gene lost 1 base and the J gene lost 8 bases, with 9 bases spanning the gap. This CDR3 is 14 amino acids long. CDR3: CASSQVEGDSPLHF. The CDR3 DNA is TGTGCCAGCAGCCAAGTCGAGGGCGATTCACCCCTCCACTTT.

The CDR3 DNA follows: TGCAGCGTTGGGCCCCCGTCCGGCCTGACGTTAGCCAAAAACATTCAGTACTTC. It codes for CSVGPPSGLTLAKNIQYF. V gene TRBV29-1 combines with J gene TRBJ2-4, with unresolved D. Germline CDR1 reads SQVTM; CDR2 reads ANQGSEA. Trimming pared 4 bases from V and 0 bases from J, leaving 22 bases between. The CDR3 loop spans 18 amino acids.

In this sample, this clonotype turned up a few times. The V and J genes are TRBV20-1 and TRBJ2-3, with D tentatively TRBD2 (6 bases). The ends were cut back, 1 base at V and 5 bases at J, with 19 bases in the middle. CDR1 is DFQATT and CDR2 is SNEGSKA in the germline V gene (reference sequence). The CDR3 totals 16 residues. CDR3 bases: TGCAGTGCTAGAGTCTGGGCTTCCGGGAGTAGAGATACGCAGTATTTT. Translated: CSARVWASGSRDTQYF.

This clonotype was counted a few times. This chain connects TRBV11-2 to TRBJ1-4; tentatively, D is TRBD1 (6 bases). Germline values: CDR1 SGHAT, CDR2 FQNNGV. Trimming removed 3 bases from V and 8 bases from J, with 16 bases in between. This CDR3 has 15 residues. The CDR3 sequence is CASSLWALGGEKLFF. CDR3 coding DNA: TGTGCCAGCAGCTTGTGGGCCCTCGGGGGCGAAAAACTGTTTTTT.